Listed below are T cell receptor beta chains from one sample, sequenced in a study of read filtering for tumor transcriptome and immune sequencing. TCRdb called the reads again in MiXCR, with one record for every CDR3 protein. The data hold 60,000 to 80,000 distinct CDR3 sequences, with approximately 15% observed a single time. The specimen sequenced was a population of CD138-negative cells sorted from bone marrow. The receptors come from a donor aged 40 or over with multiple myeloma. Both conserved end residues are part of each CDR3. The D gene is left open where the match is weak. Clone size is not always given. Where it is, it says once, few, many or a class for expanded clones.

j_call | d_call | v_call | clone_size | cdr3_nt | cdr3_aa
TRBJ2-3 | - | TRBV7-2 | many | TGTGCCAGCAGCAGCCCAGCGTCAGATACGCAGTATTTT | CASSSPASDTQYF
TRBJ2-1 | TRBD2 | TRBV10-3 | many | TGTGCCATCAGTGCAAGCGGGAGTATAACGAATGAGCAGTTCTTC | CAISASGSITNEQFF
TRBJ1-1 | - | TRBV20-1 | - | TGCAGTGCTAGGTGGGGAATCACTGAAGCTTTCTTT | CSARWGITEAFF
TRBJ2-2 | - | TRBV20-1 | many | TGCAGTGCTAAATCCTTCGTGAACGCCGGGGAGCTGTTTTTT | CSAKSFVNAGELFF
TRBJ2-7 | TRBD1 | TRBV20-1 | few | TGCAGTGCTCGGACAGGGGGCAACTACGAGCAGTACTTC | CSARTGGNYEQYF
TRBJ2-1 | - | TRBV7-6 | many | TGTGCCAGCAGCTTAGGTCAGGGCATCAATGAGCAGTTCTTC | CASSLGQGINEQFF
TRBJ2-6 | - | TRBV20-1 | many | TGCAGTTCCTCTTTATCTGGGGCCAACGTCCTGACTTTC | CSSSLSGANVLTF
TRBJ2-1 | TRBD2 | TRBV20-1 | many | TGCAGTGCTGGGACTAGTCAGGGCCACAATGAGCAGTTCTTC | CSAGTSQGHNEQFF
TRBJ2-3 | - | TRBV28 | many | TGTGCCAGCAGTCCGCCTTTGGGGGGCGCAGATACGCAGTATTTT | CASSPPLGGADTQYF
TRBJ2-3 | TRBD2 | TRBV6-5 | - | TGTGCCAGCGCCCGCCTTAGCGGGAGGGGGGCAGATACGCAGTATTTT | CASARLSGRGADTQYF
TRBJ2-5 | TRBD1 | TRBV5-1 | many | TGCGCCAGCAGGGGCGGTATGGACAGGGGTTTAGAGACCCAGTACTTC | CASRGGMDRGLETQYF
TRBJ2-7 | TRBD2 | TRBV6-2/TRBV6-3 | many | TGTGCCAGCTGCCTTTTCCCCTTGAGACTAGCGGGAGAAGACGAGCAGTACTTC | CASCLFPLRLAGEDEQYF
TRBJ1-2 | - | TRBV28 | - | TGTGCCAGCAGTTCCGCCGGACGGAGTAATAACTATGGCTACACCTTC | CASSSAGRSNNYGYTF
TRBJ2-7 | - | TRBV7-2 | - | TGTGCCAGTGAGCCAGGCGGGGGCGGCGAGCAGTACTTC | CASEPGGGGEQYF
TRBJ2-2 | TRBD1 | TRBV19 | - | TGTGCCAGTAGTATGGATGGCAGGGGGAGCACCGGGGAGCTGTTTTTT | CASSMDGRGSTGELFF
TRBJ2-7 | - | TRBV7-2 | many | TGTGCCAGCACCCAGGACTCTTCCACTAGGAAGCAGTACTTC | CASTQDSSTRKQYF
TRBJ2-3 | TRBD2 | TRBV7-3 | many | TGTGCCAGCAGCTTCCCCGGTGGGACTAGCGGGAGCGGAAATACGCAGTATTTT | CASSFPGGTSGSGNTQYF
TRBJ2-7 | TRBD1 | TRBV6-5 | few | TGTGCCAGCAGTCTAATGTTGACAGGGAGAAACGAGCTGTACTTC | CASSLMLTGRNELYF
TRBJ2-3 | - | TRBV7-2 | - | TGTGCCAGCAGCGACCGGGCTGGATCCCTGCGAGCAGATACGCAGTATTTT | CASSDRAGSLRADTQYF
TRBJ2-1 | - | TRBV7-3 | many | TGTGCCAGCAGCTTAAACTCTCTATTAGCGGACAATGAGCAGTTCTTC | CASSLNSLLADNEQFF
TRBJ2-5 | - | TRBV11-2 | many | TGTGCCAGCAGCTTATATCCCGGAGAGACCCAGTACTTC | CASSLYPGETQYF
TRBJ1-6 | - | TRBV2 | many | TGTGCCAGCAGCGACCAAGGGGGCTATAATTCACCCCTCCACTTT | CASSDQGGYNSPLHF
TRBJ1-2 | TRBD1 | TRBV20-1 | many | TGCAGTGCTAGAGATCCTCAGGGGGCCAACGATGGCTACACCTTC | CSARDPQGANDGYTF
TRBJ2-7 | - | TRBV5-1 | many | TGCGCCAGCAGCTTGGTGGGGCCTTCCTACGAGCAGTACTTC | CASSLVGPSYEQYF
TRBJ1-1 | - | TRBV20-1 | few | TGCAGTGCTAGAGATCCGAACGGGGAAGGGGAGACTGAAGCTTTCTTT | CSARDPNGEGETEAFF
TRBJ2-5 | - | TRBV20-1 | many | TGCAGTGCATCGGTGGGTGACTACCAAGAGACCCAGTACTTC | CSASVGDYQETQYF
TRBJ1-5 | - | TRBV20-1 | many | TGCAGTGCTGCCACATCGGGGGTCTATAGCAATCAGCCCCAGCATTTT | CSAATSGVYSNQPQHF
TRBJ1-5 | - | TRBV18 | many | TGTGCCAGCTCACCACCGGGCGAGGGGAATCAGCCCCAGCATTTT | CASSPPGEGNQPQHF
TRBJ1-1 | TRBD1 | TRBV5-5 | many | TGTGCCAGCAGCTTAACAGGGGGAAGGACCACTGAAGCTTTCTTT | CASSLTGGRTTEAFF
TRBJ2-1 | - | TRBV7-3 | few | TGTGCCAGCAGCTTAACTCCTAGCACTGGTTACAATGAGCAGTTCTTC | CASSLTPSTGYNEQFF
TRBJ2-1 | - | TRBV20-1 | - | TGCAGTGCTATAGACTCCCCATCCGACAATGAGCAGTTCTTC | CSAIDSPSDNEQFF
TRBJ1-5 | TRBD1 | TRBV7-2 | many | TGTGCCAGCAGCTCCTGGGGGACAGGGGGCCTGGGTGGCAATCAGCCCCAGCATTTT | CASSSWGTGGLGGNQPQHF
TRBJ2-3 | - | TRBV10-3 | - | TGTGCCATCAGTGGGACTCAGGCGGGGAGCGCAGATACGCAGTATTTT | CAISGTQAGSADTQYF
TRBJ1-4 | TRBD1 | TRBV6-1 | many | TGTGCCAGCAGTGGAGAGGCCGGGACAGCCCCAGGAAAACTGTTTTTT | CASSGEAGTAPGKLFF
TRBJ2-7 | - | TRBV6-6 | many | TGTGCCAGCAGTTACTTATCCGGATACGAGCAGTACTTC | CASSYLSGYEQYF
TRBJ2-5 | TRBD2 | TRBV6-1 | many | TGTGCCAGCAGTGAGACCCCGGGACTAGCGATCCAAGAGACCCAGTACTTC | CASSETPGLAIQETQYF
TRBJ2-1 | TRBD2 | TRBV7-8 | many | TGTGCCAGCAGTCTAATGGTAGGGACTAGCGGGAGAGGGAATGAGCAGTTCTTC | CASSLMVGTSGRGNEQFF
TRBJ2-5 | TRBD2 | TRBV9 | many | TGTGCCAGCAGCCCACTAGCGGGAGCCCAAGAGACCCAGTACTTC | CASSPLAGAQETQYF
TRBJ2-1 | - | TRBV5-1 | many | TGCGCCAGCAGCTTGTTGTCTGACTACAATGAGCAGTTCTTC | CASSLLSDYNEQFF
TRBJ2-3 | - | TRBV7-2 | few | TGTGCCAGCAGCTCGGATGGGACAATCGGCACAGATACGCAGTATTTT | CASSSDGTIGTDTQYF
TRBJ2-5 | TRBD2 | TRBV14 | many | TGTGCCAGCAGCCAAGTAATAGCGGGTCCAGAGACCCAGTACTTC | CASSQVIAGPETQYF
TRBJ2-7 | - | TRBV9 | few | TGTGCCAGCGGCGGTACTAGCTCCTACGAGCAGCACTTC | CASGGTSSYEQHF
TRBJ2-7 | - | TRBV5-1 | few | TGCGCCAGCAGCCCGAGCACAGGAACCTACGAGCAGTACTTC | CASSPSTGTYEQYF
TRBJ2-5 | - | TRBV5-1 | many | TGCGCCAGCAGCCTTTCGGAGACCCAGTACTTC | CASSLSETQYF
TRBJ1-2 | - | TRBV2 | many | TGTGCCAGCAGTCCCCGGGGGTCTCCCGTTAGCTATGGCTACACCTTC | CASSPRGSPVSYGYTF
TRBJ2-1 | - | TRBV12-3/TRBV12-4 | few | TGTGCCGGCAGGGGCCCCCGGGAAGGGTTGGGGAATGAGCAGTTCTTC | CAGRGPREGLGNEQFF
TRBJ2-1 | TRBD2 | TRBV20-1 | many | TGCAGTGCTAGAGATTTCACTAGCGGGAGGAATGAGCAGTTCTTC | CSARDFTSGRNEQFF
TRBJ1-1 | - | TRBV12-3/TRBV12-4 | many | TGTGCCAGCAGTTTATGGAGTACGGGGCCCCAGTTT | CASSLWSTGPQF
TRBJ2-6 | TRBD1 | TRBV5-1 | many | TGCGCCAGCAGCCCTGGGACAGGGCTATCCTCTGGGGCCAACGTCCTGACTTTC | CASSPGTGLSSGANVLTF
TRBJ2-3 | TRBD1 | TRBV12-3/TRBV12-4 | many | TGTGCCAGCACTCGAACAGGGGTGGATACGCAGTATTTT | CASTRTGVDTQYF
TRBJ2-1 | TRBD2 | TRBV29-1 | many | TGCAGCGTTGATGGGCTAGCGGGATTAAATGAGCAGTTCTTC | CSVDGLAGLNEQFF
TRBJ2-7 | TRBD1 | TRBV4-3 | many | TGCGCCAGCAGCCAAGGACAGGGGTCCTACGAGCAGTACTTC | CASSQGQGSYEQYF
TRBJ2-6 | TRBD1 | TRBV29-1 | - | TGCAGCGTGAGACAGGGGTCTGGGGCCAACGTCCTGACTTTC | CSVRQGSGANVLTF
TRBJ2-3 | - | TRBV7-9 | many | TGTGCCAGCAGCCCTCGCGGGTCCACAGATACGCAGTATTTT | CASSPRGSTDTQYF
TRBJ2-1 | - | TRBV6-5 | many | TGTGCCAGCAGTTACTCAGGCTTTAATGAGCAGTTCTTC | CASSYSGFNEQFF
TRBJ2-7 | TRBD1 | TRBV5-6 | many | TGTGCCAGCAGCCTCCGGGACAGTCCCTACGAGCAGTACTTC | CASSLRDSPYEQYF
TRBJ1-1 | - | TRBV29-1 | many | TGCAGCGTGTCCAACAGGGTGAACACTGAAGCTTTCTTT | CSVSNRVNTEAFF
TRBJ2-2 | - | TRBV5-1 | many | TGCGCCAGCAGCCACCGGGGCGCGAACACCGGGGAGCTGTTTTTT | CASSHRGANTGELFF
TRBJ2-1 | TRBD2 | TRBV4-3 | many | TGCGCCAGCAGCCAAGATCGAGGGACTAGAGCAAACAATGAGCAGTTCTTC | CASSQDRGTRANNEQFF
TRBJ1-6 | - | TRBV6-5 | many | TGTGCCAGCAGTTACCTCGGACAGCAATATAATTCACCCCTCCACTTT | CASSYLGQQYNSPLHF